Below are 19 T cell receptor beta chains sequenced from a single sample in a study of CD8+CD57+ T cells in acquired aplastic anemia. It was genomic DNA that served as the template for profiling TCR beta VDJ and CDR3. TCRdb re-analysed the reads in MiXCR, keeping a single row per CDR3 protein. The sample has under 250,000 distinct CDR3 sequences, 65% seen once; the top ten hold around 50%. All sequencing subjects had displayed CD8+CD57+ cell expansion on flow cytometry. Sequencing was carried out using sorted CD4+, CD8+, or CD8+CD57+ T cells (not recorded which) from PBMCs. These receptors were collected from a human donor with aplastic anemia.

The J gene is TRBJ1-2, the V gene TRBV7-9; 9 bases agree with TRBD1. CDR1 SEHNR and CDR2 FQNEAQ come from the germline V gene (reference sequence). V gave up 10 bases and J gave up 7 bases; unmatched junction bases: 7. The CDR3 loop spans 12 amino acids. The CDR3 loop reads CANWDREGGYTF. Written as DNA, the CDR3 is TGTGCCAACTGGGACAGGGAGGGTGGCTACACCTTC.

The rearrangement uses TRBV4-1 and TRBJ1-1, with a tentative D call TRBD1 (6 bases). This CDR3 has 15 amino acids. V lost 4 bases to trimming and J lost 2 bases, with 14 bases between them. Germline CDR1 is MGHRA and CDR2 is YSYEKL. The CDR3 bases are TGCGCCAGCAGCCTTGAAGGTGGGGGCAACACTGAAGCTTTCTTT. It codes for CASSLEGGGNTEAFF.

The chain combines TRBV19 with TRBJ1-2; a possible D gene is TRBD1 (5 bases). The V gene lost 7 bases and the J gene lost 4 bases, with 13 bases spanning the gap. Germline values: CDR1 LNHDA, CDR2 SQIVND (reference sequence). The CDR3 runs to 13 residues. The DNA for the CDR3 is TGTGCCAGTACCGCCGACAGTAGCTATGGCTACACCTTC. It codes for CASTADSSYGYTF. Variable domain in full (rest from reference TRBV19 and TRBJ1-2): DGGITQSPKYLFRKEGQNVTLSCEQNLNHDAMYWYRQDPGQGLRLIYYSQIVNDFQKGDIAEGYSVSREKKESFPLTVTSAQKNPTAFYLCASTADSSYGYTFGSGTRLTVV.

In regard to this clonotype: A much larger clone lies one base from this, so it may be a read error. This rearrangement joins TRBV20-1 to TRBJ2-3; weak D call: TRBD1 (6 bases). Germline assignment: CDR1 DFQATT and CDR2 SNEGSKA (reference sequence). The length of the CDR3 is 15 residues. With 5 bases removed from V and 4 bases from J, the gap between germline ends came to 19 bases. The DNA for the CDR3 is TGCAGTGCTGGGAGCCCCGGGTGGGGGCCAGATACGCAGTATTTT. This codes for CSAGSPGWGPDTQYF.

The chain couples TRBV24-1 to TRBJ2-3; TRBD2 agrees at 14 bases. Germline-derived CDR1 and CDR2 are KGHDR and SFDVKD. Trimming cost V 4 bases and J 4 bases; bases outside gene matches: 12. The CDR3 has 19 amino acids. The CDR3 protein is CATSDRRLAGGDLSDTQYF. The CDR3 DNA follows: TGTGCCACCAGTGACCGTAGACTAGCGGGAGGGGATTTGTCAGATACGCAGTATTTT.

CDR3 sequence (DNA): TGTGCCAGCAGGACTGCGATCAATCAGCCCCAGCATTTT. Encoded protein: CASRTAINQPQHF. The chain recombines TRBV2 with TRBJ1-5; D is unclear. The CDR3 sequence is 13 residues long. The germline V gene has CDR1 SNHLY and CDR2 FYNNEI. Trimming took off 6 bases at V and 3 bases at J, with 9 bases between the two ends.

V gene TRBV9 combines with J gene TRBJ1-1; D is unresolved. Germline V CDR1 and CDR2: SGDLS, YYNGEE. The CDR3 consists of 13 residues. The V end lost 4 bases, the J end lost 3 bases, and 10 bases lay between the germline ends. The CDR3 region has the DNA TGTGCCAGCAGCCCACGCCCGGACACTGAAGCTTTCTTT. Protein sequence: CASSPRPDTEAFF.

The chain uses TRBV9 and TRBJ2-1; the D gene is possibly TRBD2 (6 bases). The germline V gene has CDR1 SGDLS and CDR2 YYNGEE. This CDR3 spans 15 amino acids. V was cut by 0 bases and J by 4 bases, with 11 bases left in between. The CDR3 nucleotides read TGTGCCAGCAGCGTAGCCGCGGGGTATTACAATGAGCAGTTCTTC. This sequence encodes CASSVAAGYYNEQFF.

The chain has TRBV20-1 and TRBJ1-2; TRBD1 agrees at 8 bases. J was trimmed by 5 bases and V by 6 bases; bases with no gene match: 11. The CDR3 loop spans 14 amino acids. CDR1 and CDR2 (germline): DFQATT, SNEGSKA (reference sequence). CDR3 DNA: TGCAGTGCCCTGGACAGGGAAGTTGTTTATGGCTACACCTTC. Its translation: CSALDREVVYGYTF.

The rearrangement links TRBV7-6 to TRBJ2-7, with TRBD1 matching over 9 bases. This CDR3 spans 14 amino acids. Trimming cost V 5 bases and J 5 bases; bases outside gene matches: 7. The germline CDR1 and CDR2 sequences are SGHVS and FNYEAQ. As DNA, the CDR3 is TGTGCCAGCAGCCTGACAGGGGGATTTGACGAGCAGTACTTC. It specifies CASSLTGGFDEQYF.

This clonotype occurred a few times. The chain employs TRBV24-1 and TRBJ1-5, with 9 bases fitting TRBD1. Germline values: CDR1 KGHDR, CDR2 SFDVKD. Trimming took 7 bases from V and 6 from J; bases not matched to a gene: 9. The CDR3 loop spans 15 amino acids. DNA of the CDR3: TGTGCCACCAGCGAGGGGACAGGGAGTGGTCAGCCCCAGCATTTT. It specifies CATSEGTGSGQPQHF.

The CDR3 sequence: CASSLTVTGELFF. The CDR3 coding sequence is TGTGCCAGCAGCTTGACGGTCACCGGGGAGCTGTTTTTT. The V and J genes are TRBV11-2 and TRBJ2-2; D not certain. CDR3 length: 13 amino acids. V was shortened by 3 bases and J by 4 bases, with 6 bases between the two germline ends. Germline values: CDR1 SGHAT, CDR2 FQNNGV. Drawing the rest from reference TRBV11-2 and TRBJ2-2, the complete variable domain is EAGVAQSPRYKIIEKRQSVAFWCNPISGHATLYWYQQILGQGPKLLIQFQNNGVVDDSQLPKDRFSAERLKGVDSTLKIQPAKLEDSAVYLCASSLTVTGELFFGEGSRLTVL.

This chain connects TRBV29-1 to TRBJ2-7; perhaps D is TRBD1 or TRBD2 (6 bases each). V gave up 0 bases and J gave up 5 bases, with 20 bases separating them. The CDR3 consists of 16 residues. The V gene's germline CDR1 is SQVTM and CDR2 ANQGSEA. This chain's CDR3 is CSVEDVGGRILNEQYF. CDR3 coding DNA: TGCAGCGTTGAAGATGTTGGGGGGCGAATTCTGAACGAGCAGTACTTC.

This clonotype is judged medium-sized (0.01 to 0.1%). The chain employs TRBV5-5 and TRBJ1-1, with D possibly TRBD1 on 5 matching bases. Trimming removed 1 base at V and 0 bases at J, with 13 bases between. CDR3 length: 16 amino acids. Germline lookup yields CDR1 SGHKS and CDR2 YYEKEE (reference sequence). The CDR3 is CASSLRQGEMNTEAFF. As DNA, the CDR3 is TGTGCCAGCAGCTTGAGGCAGGGCGAGATGAACACTGAAGCTTTCTTT.

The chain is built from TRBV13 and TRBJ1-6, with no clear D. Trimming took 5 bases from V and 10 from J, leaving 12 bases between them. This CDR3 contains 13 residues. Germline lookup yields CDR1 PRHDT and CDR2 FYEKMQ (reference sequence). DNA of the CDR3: TGTGCCAGCAGCGTGCAAAAAGGGTCACCCCTCCACTTT. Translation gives CASSVQKGSPLHF.

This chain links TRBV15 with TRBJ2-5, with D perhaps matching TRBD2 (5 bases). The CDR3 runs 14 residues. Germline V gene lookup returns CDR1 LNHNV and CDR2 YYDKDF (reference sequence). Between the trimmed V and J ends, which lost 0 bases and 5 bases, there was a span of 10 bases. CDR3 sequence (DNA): TGTGCCACCAGCAGAGAACTAGGCGTGGAGACCCAGTACTTC. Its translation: CATSRELGVETQYF.

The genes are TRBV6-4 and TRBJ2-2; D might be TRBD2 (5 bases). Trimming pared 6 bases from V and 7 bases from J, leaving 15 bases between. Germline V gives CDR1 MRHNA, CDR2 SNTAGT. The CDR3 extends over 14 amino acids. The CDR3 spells CASSQDYSGGELFF. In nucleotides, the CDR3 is TGTGCCAGCAGCCAAGATTACAGCGGCGGGGAGCTGTTTTTT.

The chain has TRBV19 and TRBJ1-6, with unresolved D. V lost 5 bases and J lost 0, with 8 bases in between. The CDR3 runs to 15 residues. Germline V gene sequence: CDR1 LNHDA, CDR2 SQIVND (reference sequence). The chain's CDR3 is CASSSGSSYNSPLHF. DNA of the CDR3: TGTGCCAGTAGTTCCGGAAGCTCCTATAATTCACCCCTCCACTTT.

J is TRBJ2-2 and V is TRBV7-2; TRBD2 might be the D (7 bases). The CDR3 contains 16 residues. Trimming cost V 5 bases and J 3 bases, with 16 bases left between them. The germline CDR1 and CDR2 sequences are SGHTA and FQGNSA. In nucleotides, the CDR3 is TGTGCCAGCAGCCAAGCGGGACGGGGGCACACCGGGGAGCTGTTTTTT. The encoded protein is CASSQAGRGHTGELFF.